This T cell receptor (beta chain) was recorded in a study of T cell changes during pregnancy in multiple sclerosis. Germline CDR1 SGHAT, CDR2 FQNNGV. The length of the CDR3 is 17 residues. Trimming took 1 base from V and 0 from J, leaving 15 bases between them. TCRdb's copy holds only in-frame clones and misses some; the assay was immunoSEQ multiplex PCR. The sample carries tens of thousands of clones, more than 70% recorded once. The receptor was isolated from a female donor with multiple sclerosis, enrolled in a pregnancy study. Here the sequenced sample was CD4+ T cells from peripheral blood mononuclear cells, taken in the first trimester of pregnancy. The rearrangement uses TRBV11-2 and TRBJ1-1; possible D gene TRBD1, 6 bases. The CDR3 here is CASSLASPGAMNTEAFF. The CDR3 DNA is TGTGCCAGCAGCTTAGCTAGTCCAGGGGCCATGAACACTGAAGCTTTCTTT.